This T cell receptor beta chain is drawn from a study of blood T cell repertoires in COVID-19. The germline V gene has CDR1 SGHAT and CDR2 FQNNGV. Trimming took off 5 bases at V and 0 bases at J, with 9 bases between the two ends. This CDR3 has 14 amino acids. Only in-frame clones appear in the TCRdb table, and some are missing; sequencing was by immunoSEQ multiplex PCR. The sample lists 55,000 to 70,000 clones, about 85% occurring once. The V and J genes are TRBV11-2 and TRBJ2-3; D possibly corresponds to TRBD2 (6 bases). The sample comprised peripheral blood. The origin of this receptor is a woman aged 50 to 60 with COVID-19, enrolled during active disease. The CDR3 DNA reads TGTGCCAGCAGCGGGACTCCTAGCACAGATACGCAGTATTTT. It yields the protein CASSGTPSTDTQYF. The full variable domain, completed using reference TRBV11-2 and TRBJ2-3, is EAGVAQSPRYKIIEKRQSVAFWCNPISGHATLYWYQQILGQGPKLLIQFQNNGVVDDSQLPKDRFSAERLKGVDSTLKIQPAKLEDSAVYLCASSGTPSTDTQYFGPGTRLTVL.